This TCR beta chain was recorded in a study of cytomegalovirus exposure and HLA in healthy donors. The V gene's germline CDR1 is LNHDA and CDR2 SQIVND (reference sequence). This CDR3 comprises 14 residues. Trimming stripped 5 bases from V and 3 bases from J, with 13 bases between. Vbeta (60) and Jbeta (13) primers were used in the PCR. The method was immunoSEQ multiplex PCR; TCRdb's version includes in-frame clones alone and lacks a portion of them. This table has roughly 54,000 clones, less than 85% appearing once. The gene calls are TRBV19 and TRBJ2-5, with D perhaps matching TRBD1 (6 bases). Sequenced material: PBMCs. This clonotype originated in a woman aged 60-75 years in good health and CMV-seropositive. In DNA, the CDR3 is TGTGCCAGTAGTCCGTGGACAGCAGAAGAGACCCAGTACTTC. Translation gives CASSPWTAEETQYF. Complete variable domain (other parts from reference TRBV19 and TRBJ2-5): DGGITQSPKYLFRKEGQNVTLSCEQNLNHDAMYWYRQDPGQGLRLIYYSQIVNDFQKGDIAEGYSVSREKKESFPLTVTSAQKNPTAFYLCASSPWTAEETQYFGPGTRLLVL.